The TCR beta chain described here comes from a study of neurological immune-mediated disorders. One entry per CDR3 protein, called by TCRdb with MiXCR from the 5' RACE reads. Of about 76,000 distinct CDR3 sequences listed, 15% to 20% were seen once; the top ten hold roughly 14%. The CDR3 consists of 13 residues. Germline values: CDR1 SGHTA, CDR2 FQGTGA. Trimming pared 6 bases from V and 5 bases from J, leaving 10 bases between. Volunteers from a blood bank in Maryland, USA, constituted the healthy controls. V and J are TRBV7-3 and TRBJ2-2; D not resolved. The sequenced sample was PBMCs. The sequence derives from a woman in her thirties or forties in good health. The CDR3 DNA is TGTGCCAGCAGTTCATCTGTTACCGGGGAGCTGTTTTTT. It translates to CASSSSVTGELFF.